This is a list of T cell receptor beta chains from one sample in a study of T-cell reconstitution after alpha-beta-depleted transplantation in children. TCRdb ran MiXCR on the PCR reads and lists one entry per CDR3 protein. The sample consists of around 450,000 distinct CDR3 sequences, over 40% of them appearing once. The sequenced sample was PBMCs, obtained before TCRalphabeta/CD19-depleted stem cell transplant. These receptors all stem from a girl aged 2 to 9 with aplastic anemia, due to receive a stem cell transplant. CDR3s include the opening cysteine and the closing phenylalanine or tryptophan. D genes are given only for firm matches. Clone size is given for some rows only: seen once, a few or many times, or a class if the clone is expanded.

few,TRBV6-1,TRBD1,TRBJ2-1,CASSTETGEWDNEQFF,TGTGCCAGCAGCACCGAGACAGGGGAATGGGACAATGAGCAGTTCTTC
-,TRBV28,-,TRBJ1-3,CASSPRFWGSGNTIYF,TGTGCCAGCAGCCCCCGGTTTTGGGGTTCTGGAAACACCATATATTTT
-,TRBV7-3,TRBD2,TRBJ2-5,CASSLTSGREIRETQYF,TGTGCCAGCAGCTTAACGTCCGGGCGGGAGATACGAGAGACCCAGTACTTC
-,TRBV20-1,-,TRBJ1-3,CSARDWASPPGNTIYF,TGCAGTGCTAGAGATTGGGCCTCACCTCCTGGAAACACCATATATTTT
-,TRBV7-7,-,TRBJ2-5,CASSRGGRQETQYF,TGTGCTAGCAGCCGAGGAGGGCGGCAAGAGACCCAGTACTTC
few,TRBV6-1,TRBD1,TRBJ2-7,CASSSPRGTGVYEQYF,TGTGCCAGCAGCTCGCCCCGAGGGACAGGGGTTTACGAGCAGTACTTC
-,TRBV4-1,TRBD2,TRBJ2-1,CASSQGGLAGSYNEQFF,TGCGCCAGCAGCCAAGGAGGGCTAGCGGGATCCTACAATGAGCAGTTCTTC
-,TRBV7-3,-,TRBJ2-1,CASSLTQRSSYNEQFF,TGTGCCAGCAGCTTAACGCAGAGGAGCTCCTACAATGAGCAGTTCTTC
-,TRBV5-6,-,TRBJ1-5,CASSLGQLRNQPQHF,TGTGCCAGCAGCTTGGGACAGTTGCGCAATCAGCCCCAGCATTTT
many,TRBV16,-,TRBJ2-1,CASSPSGGNSYNEQFF,TGTGCCAGCAGCCCATCAGGGGGGAATTCCTACAATGAGCAGTTCTTC
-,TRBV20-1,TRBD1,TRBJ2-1,CSAPNTGTGVNEQFF,TGCAGTGCTCCAAATACCGGGACAGGGGTTAATGAGCAGTTCTTC
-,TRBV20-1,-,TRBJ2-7,CSARDRWGYEQYF,TGCAGTGCTAGGGATAGGTGGGGCTACGAGCAGTACTTC
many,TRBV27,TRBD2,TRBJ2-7,CASSLAGDNEQYF,TGTGCCAGCAGTTTAGCGGGAGACAACGAGCAGTACTTC
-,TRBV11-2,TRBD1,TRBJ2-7,CASSFRQGPAEQYF,TGTGCCAGCAGCTTCAGACAGGGGCCGGCCGAGCAGTACTTC
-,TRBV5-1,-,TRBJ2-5,CASSGGGPTQETQYF,TGCGCCAGCAGCGGGGGCGGGCCGACCCAAGAGACCCAGTACTTC